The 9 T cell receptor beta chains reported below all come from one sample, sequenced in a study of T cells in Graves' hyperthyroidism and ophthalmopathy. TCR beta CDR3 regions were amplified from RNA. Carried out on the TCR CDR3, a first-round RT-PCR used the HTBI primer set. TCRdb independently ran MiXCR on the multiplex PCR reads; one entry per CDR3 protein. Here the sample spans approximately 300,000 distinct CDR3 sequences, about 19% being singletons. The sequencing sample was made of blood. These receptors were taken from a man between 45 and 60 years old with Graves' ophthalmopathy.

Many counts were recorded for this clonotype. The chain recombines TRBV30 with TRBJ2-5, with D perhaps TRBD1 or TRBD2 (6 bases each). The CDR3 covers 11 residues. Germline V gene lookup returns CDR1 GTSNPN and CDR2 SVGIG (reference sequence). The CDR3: CGGGRGETQYF. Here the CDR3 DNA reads TGTGGTGGGGGGCGTGGGGAGACCCAGTACTTC.

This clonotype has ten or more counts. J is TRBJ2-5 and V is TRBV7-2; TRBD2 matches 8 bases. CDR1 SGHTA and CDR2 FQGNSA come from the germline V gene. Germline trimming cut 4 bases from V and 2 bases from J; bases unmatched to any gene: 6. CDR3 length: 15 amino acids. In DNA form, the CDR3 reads TGTGCCAGCAGCTCGGGGGGGCAGGTTCAAGAGACCCAGTACTTC. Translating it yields CASSSGGQVQETQYF.

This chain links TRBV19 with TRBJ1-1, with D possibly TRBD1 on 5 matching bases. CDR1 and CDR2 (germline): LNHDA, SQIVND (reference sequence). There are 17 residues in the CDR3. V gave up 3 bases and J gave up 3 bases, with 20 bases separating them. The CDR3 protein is CASSMGSKGRRYTEAFF. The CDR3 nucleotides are TGTGCCAGTAGTATGGGGAGTAAGGGGCGGAGGTACACTGAAGCTTTCTTT. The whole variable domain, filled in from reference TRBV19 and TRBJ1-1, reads DGGITQSPKYLFRKEGQNVTLSCEQNLNHDAMYWYRQDPGQGLRLIYYSQIVNDFQKGDIAEGYSVSREKKESFPLTVTSAQKNPTAFYLCASSMGSKGRRYTEAFFGQGTRLTVV.

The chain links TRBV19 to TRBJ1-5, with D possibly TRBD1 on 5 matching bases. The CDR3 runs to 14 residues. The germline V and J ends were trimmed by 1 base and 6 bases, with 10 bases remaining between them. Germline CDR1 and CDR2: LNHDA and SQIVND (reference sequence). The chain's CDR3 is CASSIATRGQPQHF. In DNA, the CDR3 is TGTGCCAGTAGTATAGCGACGAGGGGTCAGCCCCAGCATTTT.

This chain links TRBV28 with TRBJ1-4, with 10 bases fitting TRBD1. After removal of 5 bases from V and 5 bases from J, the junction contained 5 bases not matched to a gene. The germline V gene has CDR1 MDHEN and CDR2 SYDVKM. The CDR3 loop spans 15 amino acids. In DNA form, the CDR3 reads TGTGCCAGCAGTGATCCGGGACAGGGGAATGAAAAACTGTTTTTT. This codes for CASSDPGQGNEKLFF.

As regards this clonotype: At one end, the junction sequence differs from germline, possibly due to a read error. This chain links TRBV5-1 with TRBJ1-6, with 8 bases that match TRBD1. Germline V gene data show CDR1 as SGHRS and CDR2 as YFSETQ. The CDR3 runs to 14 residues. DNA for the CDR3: TGTGCCAGCAGCTTGGTACAGGGGGGATCACCCCTCCACTTT. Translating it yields CASSLVQGGSPLHF.

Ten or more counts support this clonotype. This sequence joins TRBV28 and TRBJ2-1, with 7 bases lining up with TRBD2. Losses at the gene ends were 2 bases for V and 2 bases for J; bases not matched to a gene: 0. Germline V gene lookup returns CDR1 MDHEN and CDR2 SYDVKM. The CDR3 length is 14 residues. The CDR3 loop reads CASSLLAAYNEQFF. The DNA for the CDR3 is TGTGCCAGCAGTTTACTAGCGGCCTACAATGAGCAGTTCTTC.

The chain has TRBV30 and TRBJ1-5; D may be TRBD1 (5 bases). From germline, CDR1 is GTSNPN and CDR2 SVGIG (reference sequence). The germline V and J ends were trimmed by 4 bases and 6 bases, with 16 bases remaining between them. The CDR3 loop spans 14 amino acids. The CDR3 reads CAWTPGGGSQPQHF. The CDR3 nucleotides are TGTGCCTGGACCCCGGGGGGGGGGAGTCAGCCCCAGCATTTT.

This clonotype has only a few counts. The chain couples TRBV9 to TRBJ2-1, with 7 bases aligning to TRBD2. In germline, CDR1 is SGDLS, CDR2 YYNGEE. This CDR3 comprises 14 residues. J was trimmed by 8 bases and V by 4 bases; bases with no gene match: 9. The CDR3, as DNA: TGTGCCAGCAGCCCCCGGACTAGAGGCCATGAGCAGTTCTTC. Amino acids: CASSPRTRGHEQFF.